The present T cell receptor (beta chain) was sequenced within a study of tissue T cells after allogeneic stem cell transplantation. Study conclusions and caveats: Shared clones across patients were few; motif clustering revealed tissue-specific shared signatures. Only a limited share of tissue TCRs appeared in blood or spleen. Within patients, tissue anatomy strongly shaped TCR repertoire composition.

Assay used: immunoSEQ multiplex PCR; TCRdb lists only in-frame clones, some missing. The sample has 2,000 to 3,000 clones; 40% to 55% are singletons. V was trimmed by 2 bases and J by 0 bases, leaving 3 bases between them. Germline CDR1 and CDR2: NSHNY and SYGAGN. The CDR3 has 13 residues. A word on this clone: Its antigen is still unknown. Here the gene names and germline are mouse. The CDR3 extends 1 residue past the end of the read, so its final part is completed from the germline J gene.

As to time point: mouse harvest day 14 after allogeneic transplant. Mouse grafts combined 10^7 T-cell-depleted bone marrow cells with 10^6 splenic CD5+ T cells. This mouse GVHD model was MHC-mismatched B6 to BALB/c, profiled day 7 or 14. The sequencing input was gut tissue. The V call is TRBV13-1, the J call TRBJ1-3; no clear D. This receptor was identified in a female BALB/c mouse given C57BL/6 T cells with graft-versus-host disease after an allogeneic hematopoietic cell transplant. The chain's CDR3 is CASSEDSGNTLYF. The part of the CDR3 DNA that was read is TGTGCCAGCAGTGAGGATTCTGGAAATACGCTCTAT.